The rows below give T cell receptor beta chains drawn from one sample of a study of regulatory T cells in long-lasting Graves disease. Via MiXCR, TCRdb re-called the multiplex PCR reads, giving one row per CDR3 protein. The top ten clones hold around 13% of a sample with approximately 560,000 distinct CDR3 sequences, roughly 15% of them seen once. These data were also reused for a study on T cells in Graves' hyperthyroidism and ophthalmopathy.

Sequenced material: peripheral blood mononuclear cells (PBMCs), taken at new diagnosis, from a patient treated with antithyroid drugs. All receptors come from a man aged 18 to 29 with Graves disease. CDR3s include the opening cysteine and the closing phenylalanine or tryptophan. A D gene is named only where the DNA matches it firmly. Clone size is not always given. Where it is, it says once, few, many or a class for expanded clones.

d_call	v_call	clone_size	j_call	cdr3_aa	cdr3_nt
NA	TRBV4-1	few	TRBJ2-7	CASSQGPFNRDEQYF	TGCGCCAGCAGCCAAGGGCCCTTCAATCGGGACGAGCAGTACTTC
NA	TRBV7-9	many	TRBJ2-7	CASSLKTRTYEQYF	TGTGCCAGCAGCTTAAAGACAAGAACCTACGAGCAGTACTTC
TRBD2	TRBV5-8	NA	TRBJ2-5	CASRSGTSDQETQYF	TGTGCCAGCAGGTCCGGGACTAGCGACCAAGAGACCCAGTACTTC
NA	TRBV25-1	NA	TRBJ1-6	CASSDPRSPLHF	TGTGCCAGCAGTGACCCGCGATCACCCCTCCACTTT
NA	TRBV11-2	many	TRBJ2-1	CASRYSGSSYNEQFF	TGTGCCAGCAGATATAGCGGAAGCTCCTACAATGAGCAGTTCTTC
TRBD1	TRBV7-9	many	TRBJ1-1	CASSLGQGPSEAFF	TGTGCCAGCAGCCTCGGACAGGGGCCGTCTGAAGCTTTCTTT
NA	TRBV12-3/TRBV12-4	many	TRBJ2-7	CASSWTKRAAYEQYF	TGTGCCAGCAGTTGGACTAAGCGGGCGGCATACGAGCAGTACTTC
TRBD1	TRBV12-3/TRBV12-4	many	TRBJ1-1	CASSHRDRGPNTEAFF	TGTGCCAGCAGTCACCGGGACAGGGGGCCTAACACTGAAGCTTTCTTT
TRBD1	TRBV7-2	many	TRBJ1-1	CASSPMTGRTEAFF	TGTGCCAGCAGCCCGATGACAGGGAGGACTGAAGCTTTCTTT
NA	TRBV5-1	NA	TRBJ2-7	CASSLAGSKSYEQYF	TGCGCCAGCAGCTTGGCCGGGTCTAAATCCTACGAGCAGTACTTC
NA	TRBV3-1	many	TRBJ2-7	CASSQEGRRGYEQYF	TGTGCCAGCAGCCAAGAGGGCCGGAGAGGGTACGAGCAGTACTTC
TRBD1	TRBV27	few	TRBJ1-2	CASSLGQGAGVGYTF	TGTGCCAGCAGTCTTGGACAGGGGGCAGGCGTTGGCTACACCTTC
NA	TRBV20-1	many	TRBJ2-5	CSARAAGPLETQYF	TGCAGTGCTAGAGCCGCCGGGCCATTGGAGACCCAGTACTTC
NA	TRBV6-9	NA	TRBJ2-3	CASSSPGTLVDAQYF	TGTGCCAGCAGTTCCCCCGGGACCCTCGTGGATGCGCAGTATTTT
TRBD2	TRBV28	NA	TRBJ2-1	CASRPLGLAGYNEQFF	TGTGCCAGCAGGCCCCTCGGACTAGCGGGCTACAATGAGCAGTTCTTC
NA	TRBV3-1	many	TRBJ2-7	CASSQLNSYEQYF	TGTGCCAGCAGCCAACTTAATTCCTACGAGCAGTACTTC
NA	TRBV7-3	many	TRBJ2-5	CASSLDSHSEGTQYF	TGTGCCAGCAGCTTAGACTCCCATTCCGAAGGGACCCAGTACTTC
TRBD2	TRBV12-3/TRBV12-4	NA	TRBJ2-7	CASSLAAGGEQYF	TGTGCCAGCAGTTTAGCGGCGGGAGGCGAGCAGTACTTC
TRBD2	TRBV4-1	NA	TRBJ2-7	CASSPRASGSYEQYF	TGCGCCAGCAGCCCCCGGGCTAGCGGCTCCTACGAGCAGTACTTC
TRBD2	TRBV29-1	few	TRBJ2-1	CSDGLAPYNEQFF	TGCAGCGACGGACTAGCGCCCTACAATGAGCAGTTCTTC
NA	TRBV6-1	many	TRBJ2-5	CASISPRETQYF	TGTGCCAGCATTAGCCCTCGAGAGACCCAGTACTTC
TRBD1	TRBV12-3/TRBV12-4	many	TRBJ1-2	CASSSGTANYGYTF	TGTGCCAGCAGTTCCGGGACAGCTAACTATGGCTACACCTTC
NA	TRBV27	NA	TRBJ2-5	CASSFGVGSQETQYF	TGTGCCAGCAGTTTCGGGGTTGGCAGTCAAGAGACCCAGTACTTC